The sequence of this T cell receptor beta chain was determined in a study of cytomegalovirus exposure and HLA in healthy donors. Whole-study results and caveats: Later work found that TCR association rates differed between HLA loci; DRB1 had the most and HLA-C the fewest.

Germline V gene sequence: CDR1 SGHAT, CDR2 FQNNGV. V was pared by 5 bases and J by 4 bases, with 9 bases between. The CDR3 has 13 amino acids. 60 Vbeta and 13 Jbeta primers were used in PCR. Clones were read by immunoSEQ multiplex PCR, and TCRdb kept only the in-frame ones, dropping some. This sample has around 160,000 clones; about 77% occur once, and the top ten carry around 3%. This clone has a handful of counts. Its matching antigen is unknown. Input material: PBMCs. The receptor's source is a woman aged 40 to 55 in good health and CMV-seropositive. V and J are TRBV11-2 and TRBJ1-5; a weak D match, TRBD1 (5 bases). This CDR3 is CASSRKGNQPQHF. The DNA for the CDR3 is TGTGCCAGCAGCCGGAAGGGGAATCAGCCCCAGCATTTT.